A selection of T cell receptor beta chains follows, all from one sample in a study of CD8 T cells in Susac syndrome. Via MiXCR, TCRdb re-called the immunoSEQ multiplex PCR reads, giving one row per CDR3 protein. The table lists some 180,000 distinct CDR3 sequences, roughly 94% of them singletons. Sequencing input: CD4+ T cells from PBMCs. These receptors were collected from a human donor with Susac syndrome. CDR3s include the opening cysteine and the closing phenylalanine or tryptophan. A D gene is named only where the DNA matches it firmly. The size of a clone is reported for some rows only, either as once, few or many, or as a class for expanded clones.

>TRBV7-2|TRBJ2-5|-|once
TGTGCCAGCAGCCAAGGGACGGTAGAGACCCAGTACTTC
CASSQGTVETQYF
>TRBV2|TRBJ2-1|-|-
TGTGCCAGCCGATCCCGCCTAGGCAATGAGCAGTTCTTC
CASRSRLGNEQFF
>TRBV5-1|TRBJ1-2|-|once
TGCGCCAGCAGCTTGTCGGGGTTTGACTATGGCTACACCTTC
CASSLSGFDYGYTF
>TRBV3-1|TRBJ2-5|-|-
TGTGCCAGCAGCCAGAATTACGGTGAGACCCAGTACTTC
CASSQNYGETQYF
>TRBV21-1|TRBJ1-2|-|-
TGTGCCAGCAGCAAAGGCGTCTTGGGAGGAGATAACTATGGCTACACCTTC
CASSKGVLGGDNYGYTF
>TRBV30|TRBJ1-1|-|-
TGTGCCTGGAGTGTACACTTTGCGAAAGCTTTCTTT
CAWSVHFAKAFF
>TRBV27|TRBJ2-2|-|-
TGTGCCAGCAGGGGATTGGGAAACACCGGGGAGCTGTTTTTT
CASRGLGNTGELFF
>TRBV2|TRBJ2-7|-|-
TGTGCCATCAGGCAGGACGCAGGCTCCTACGAGCAGTACTTC
CAIRQDAGSYEQYF
>TRBV19|TRBJ2-5|TRBD1|-
TGTGCCAGTAGTACAGGGACAGGGAGGATGGAGACCCAGTACTTC
CASSTGTGRMETQYF
>TRBV18|TRBJ2-1|-|-
TGTGCCAGCTCCCTAGCCGGGGGGCGGGATGAGCAGTTCTTC
CASSLAGGRDEQFF
>TRBV20-1|TRBJ2-1|TRBD1|once
TGCAGTGCGAGGGACAGGGGGAACAATGAGCAGTTCTTC
CSARDRGNNEQFF
>TRBV29-1|TRBJ1-1|-|-
TGCAGCGTTGAAGATCCGGCAGGCCCGAACACTGAAGCTTTCTTT
CSVEDPAGPNTEAFF
>TRBV29-1|TRBJ1-2|-|-
TGCAGCGTTGAACTCGCACACAGGGTTGGCTATGGCTACACCTTC
CSVELAHRVGYGYTF
>TRBV28|TRBJ2-3|TRBD1|-
TGTGCCAGCAGGCCTCCAGGGGGAACAGATACGCAGTATTTT
CASRPPGGTDTQYF
>TRBV7-9|TRBJ2-7|TRBD2|-
TGTGCCAGCAGCCCTGGGACAGCGACTAGCGGGGCACCTCACGAGCAGTACTTC
CASSPGTATSGAPHEQYF
>TRBV20-1|TRBJ2-7|TRBD1|-
TGCAGTGCTACGGTGTCCGGGACAGGCGACGGAATCTACGAGCAGTACTTC
CSATVSGTGDGIYEQYF
>TRBV28|TRBJ2-1|-|once
TGTGCCAGCAGTTCCCGACTAGTTTTGGTTCTTTGGCAGAGGAGCTCCTACAATGAGCAGTTCTTC
CASSSRLVLVLWQRSSYNEQFF
>TRBV7-9|TRBJ1-2|-|-
TGTGCCAGCAGCCATGTGGACAGACACGGCTACACCTTC
CASSHVDRHGYTF
>TRBV20-1|TRBJ2-1|-|-
TGCAGTCCAGGACAGCGCCCTAATGAGCAGTTCTTC
CSPGQRPNEQFF
>TRBV7-8|TRBJ1-3|-|once
TGTGCCAGCAGGGCTAACAGGGTCAGCTCTGGAAACACCATATATTTT
CASRANRVSSGNTIYF
>TRBV12-3/TRBV12-4|TRBJ2-7|TRBD1|few
TGTGCCAGCAGTTCTGACAGGGGCGAGCAGTACTTC
CASSSDRGEQYF
>TRBV6-5|TRBJ1-1|-|-
TGTGCCAGCAGCCGGGGACCTGCTCTAGGAACTTTCTTT
CASSRGPALGTFF
>TRBV29-1|TRBJ2-7|TRBD2|-
TGCAGCGTTGAAGATCGGACTAGCGGGAGGCCCGACGAGCAGTACTTC
CSVEDRTSGRPDEQYF
>TRBV20-1|TRBJ1-2|-|-
TGCAGTTCCCGGGGGGACGACTATGGCTACACCTTC
CSSRGDDYGYTF
>TRBV30|TRBJ2-3|TRBD2|once
TGTGCCTGGAAACTAGCGGGAATCACAGATACGCAGTATTTT
CAWKLAGITDTQYF
>TRBV28|TRBJ2-1|-|-
TGTGCCAGCAGTTTATTTCCCCGGAGGAATGAGCAGTTCTTC
CASSLFPRRNEQFF
>TRBV28|TRBJ2-5|-|once
TGTGCCAGCCCGACGGTAACCCAGTACTTC
CASPTVTQYF
>TRBV7-9|TRBJ2-1|-|-
TGTGCCAGCAGCCCCCCTGTCACGACCCGCCATGAGCAGTTCTTC
CASSPPVTTRHEQFF
>TRBV28|TRBJ2-4|-|-
TGTGCCAGCAGTTCCTCTTCCGGGCCGACGCGAAACATTCAGTACTTC
CASSSSSGPTRNIQYF
>TRBV11-2|TRBJ2-7|-|few
TGTGCCAGCTCGCTCCAGGGCGACTACGAGCAGTACTTC
CASSLQGDYEQYF
>TRBV20-1|TRBJ1-1|-|-
TGCAGTGCCAGGCGGGACACCTCACTCACTGAAGCTTTCTTT
CSARRDTSLTEAFF
>TRBV20-1|TRBJ2-1|-|-
TGCAGTGCTACCAAAGGGCGCGGGGGCTGGGATGAGCAGTTCTTC
CSATKGRGGWDEQFF
>TRBV11-2|TRBJ2-3|-|-
TGTGCCAGCAGCCTCGGACAGCCAACCACAGATACGCAGTATTTT
CASSLGQPTTDTQYF
>TRBV19|TRBJ2-1|-|-
TGTGCCAGTAGGACACAGGGAGATGAGCAGTTCTTC
CASRTQGDEQFF
>TRBV30|TRBJ2-6|TRBD2|-
TGTGCCTGGACCCGAGCTATTACGGGGGGCTCTGGGGCCAACGTCCTGACTTTC
CAWTRAITGGSGANVLTF
>TRBV12-3/TRBV12-4|TRBJ1-4|-|-
TGTGCCAGCAGCCCAGGACTATCAGGCAATGAAAAACTGTTTTTT
CASSPGLSGNEKLFF
>TRBV3-1|TRBJ2-3|-|-
TGTGCCAGCAGCCATTTCAGCACAGATACGCAGTATTTT
CASSHFSTDTQYF
>TRBV27|TRBJ2-1|-|-
TGTGCCAGCAGTTTATCGGGGGCTAAGCAGTTCTTC
CASSLSGAKQFF
>TRBV7-8|TRBJ2-7|TRBD1|-
TGTGCCAGCAGCTTACTGGACTCGGGACAGGGCTACGAGCAGTACTTC
CASSLLDSGQGYEQYF
>TRBV20-1|TRBJ2-5|-|-
TGCAGTGCTCTTTATGAGGGAGAGACCCAGTACTTC
CSALYEGETQYF
>TRBV28|TRBJ1-1|-|-
TGTGCCAGCAGTTTGGAGATCACTGAAGCTTTCTTT
CASSLEITEAFF
>TRBV5-1|TRBJ2-2|-|few
TGCGCCAGCAGCCCCGGACGCAATACCGGGGAGCTGTTTTTT
CASSPGRNTGELFF
>TRBV7-8|TRBJ1-1|-|-
TGTGCCAGCAGCTTCGGGACCTACAACACTGAAGCTTTCTTT
CASSFGTYNTEAFF
>TRBV6-2/TRBV6-3|TRBJ2-1|TRBD2|-
TGTGCCAGCAGCCGACTAGCGGGGGCACACAATGAGCAGTTCTTC
CASSRLAGAHNEQFF
>TRBV5-1|TRBJ2-7|-|-
TGCGCCAGCAGCTTGGGGGGCGCAGGGACGATTCGTCGTACCTACGAGCAGTACTTC
CASSLGGAGTIRRTYEQYF
>TRBV6-5|TRBJ2-3|-|once
TGTGCCAGCAGTTACCGATCGGCCGCAGATACGCAGTATTTT
CASSYRSAADTQYF
>TRBV5-1|TRBJ1-1|-|-
TGCGCCAGCAGAGAGACACCCGACTTTTTGAACACTGAAGCTTTCTTT
CASRETPDFLNTEAFF
>TRBV5-1|TRBJ2-7|-|once
TGCGCCAGCAGCTTGACTCCAGGGGACTCTCTACGAGAACAGTACTTC
CASSLTPGDSLREQYF
>TRBV2|TRBJ1-5|-|-
TGTGCCAGCAGTGAATGGGAGGGCCAGCATTTT
CASSEWEGQHF
>TRBV29-1|TRBJ2-3|TRBD2|-
TGCAGCGTTCTCACGTTGACTTGGGGGGGAGATACGCAGTATTTT
CSVLTLTWGGDTQYF
>TRBV5-4|TRBJ2-1|-|-
TGTGCCAGCAGAGCGGACTCTGGCCCCTACAATGAGCAGTTCTTC
CASRADSGPYNEQFF
>TRBV7-7|TRBJ2-5|-|-
TGTGCTAGCAGCCAAGGGGGGCACGACACTGAGACCCAGTACTTC
CASSQGGHDTETQYF
>TRBV5-1|TRBJ2-2|-|-
TGCGCCAGCAGCTTGGGGCTAGCGAAGAACACCGGGGAGCTGTTTTTT
CASSLGLAKNTGELFF